The present entry profiles one T cell receptor beta chain with its context. As handled by the study authors: Scientists estimated how many nucleated cells there were by amplifying reference gene primers. TCRdb keeps only in-frame clones here, not all; method: immunoSEQ multiplex PCR. V and J calls and clone size are copied from that table; D and trimming were computed from the DNA. Of 100,000 to 120,000 clones in the sample, about three quarters were seen once. The data were obtained in a study of blood T cell repertoires in COVID-19. Across the whole study: From the United States, Italy and Spain came samples of acute and convalescent COVID-19. T cells, B-cell-depleted T cells, or PBMCs provided the cDNA or gDNA that served as material.

The CDR3 runs to 16 residues. V was shortened by 0 bases and J by 6 bases, with 14 bases between the two germline ends. Germline-derived CDR1 and CDR2 are ENHRY and SYGVKD. The sample was peripheral blood. The receptor comes from a woman between 65 and 79 years old with acute or convalescent COVID-19. The chain combines TRBV10-3 with TRBJ2-2; TRBD1 is a possible D gene (6 bases). CDR3 loop: CAISESGRGVSGELFF. The CDR3 DNA reads TGTGCCATCAGTGAGTCGGGCAGGGGAGTATCCGGGGAGCTGTTTTTT.